The clone carrying this T cell receptor beta chain was counted only a few times. The source of the sample is a study of blood T cell repertoires in COVID-19. Study overall: COVID-19 samples collected from the United States, Italy and Spain covered acute and convalescent phases. Sources were T cells, B-cell-depleted T cells, or PBMCs; the material itself was cDNA or gDNA.

Original processing methods: For nucleated cells, counts were estimated from reference gene primer amplification. Assay: immunoSEQ multiplex PCR; the TCRdb copy retains only in-frame clones and omits some. For V, J and clone size, that table is used; D and trimming come from the DNA. The sample holds 150,000 to 180,000 clones, approximately 80% seen once. The ends lost 5 bases at V and 1 base at J; junction bases unmatched: 6. The CDR3 is 15 residues long. In germline, CDR1 is SGHTA, CDR2 FQGNSA. The clonotype was recovered from a woman aged 60-75 years with acute or convalescent COVID-19. The chain recombines TRBV7-2 with TRBJ1-1, with 8 bases matching TRBD1. Sequences were obtained from peripheral blood. The CDR3 DNA follows: TGTGCCAGCAGCCCCAGACAGGGGCAGAACACTGAAGCTTTCTTT. Encoded protein: CASSPRQGQNTEAFF.